This T cell receptor (beta chain) was observed in a study of human T cells and chemical hapten exposure. CDR3 length: 15 amino acids. V lost 6 bases and J lost 4; bases outside the gene matches: 12. Germline V gene sequence: CDR1 DFQATT, CDR2 SNEGSKA (reference sequence). TCRdb reprocessed the RACE reads via MiXCR and lists one record per CDR3 protein. In the table there are about 360,000 distinct CDR3 sequences, nearly 5% of which are singletons. Documented time point: patch test 1, 2 weeks after DPC sensitization. Specified treatment: therapeutic diphenylcyclopropenone sensitization with weekly scalp DPC.

Here the sequenced sample was whole blood, taken in connection with sensitization to the hapten diphenylcyclopropenone (DPC). The V call is TRBV20-1, the J call TRBJ2-3; TRBD2 agrees at 8 bases. The receptor's source is a woman between 50 and 59 years old with alopecia areata. Some clones in this sample may be carry-over from other donors' samples. The CDR3 region has the DNA TGCAGTGCGCCGAGGCAGCGGGGGCTGCCAGATACGCAGTATTTT. Protein product: CSAPRQRGLPDTQYF.